This record covers a single TCR beta chain. TCRdb's table, derived via immunoSEQ multiplex PCR, lists solely in-frame clones and lacks some. Among approximately 70,000 clones listed, more than 85% were seen once. The sample belongs to a study of T cell changes during pregnancy in multiple sclerosis. Germline assignment: CDR1 SGHTA and CDR2 FQGNSA. Between the trimmed V and J ends, which lost 1 base and 6 bases, there was a span of 18 bases. This CDR3 is built from 16 residues. This rearrangement joins TRBV7-2 to TRBJ1-2; D perhaps matches TRBD1 (5 bases). This TCR came from a female donor with multiple sclerosis, enrolled in a pregnancy study. The source was peripheral blood, collected in the first trimester of pregnancy. Here the CDR3 reads CASSLELGGRAHGYTF. The CDR3 coding sequence is TGTGCCAGCAGCTTAGAGTTGGGCGGCAGGGCTCATGGCTACACCTTC.